The 9 T cell receptor beta chains in this list originate from one sample, sequenced in a study of CD8 T cells in ankylosing spondylitis. One entry per CDR3 protein, called by TCRdb with MiXCR from the 5' RACE reads. The sample includes some 250,000 distinct CDR3 sequences, 8% to 9.5% of them seen just once. The sample taken for sequencing was blood, either unsorted or a sorted T cell fraction (not recorded which). The source of these receptors is a male donor with ankylosing spondylitis or in good health (not recorded which).

This clonotype was seen many times. The chain links TRBV12-3 or TRBV12-4 to TRBJ1-2; D is perhaps TRBD1 (5 bases). V gave up 1 base and J gave up 4 bases, with 13 bases separating them. The CDR3 extends over 15 amino acids. The DNA for the CDR3 is TGTGCCAGCAGTTTAGAGGGGTCCATCTCCTATGGCTACACCTTC. Amino acids: CASSLEGSISYGYTF.

This clonotype occurred many times. This chain connects TRBV28 to TRBJ2-2; D might be TRBD1 (6 bases). Germline CDR1 reads MDHEN; CDR2 reads SYDVKM. The CDR3 runs 15 residues. Trimming shortened V by 6 bases and J by 4 bases, and 15 bases separated the two germline ends. The CDR3 coding sequence is TGTGCCAGCAGCACCGGGACAACACTCACCGGGGAGCTGTTTTTT. Translated: CASSTGTTLTGELFF. Complete variable domain (other parts from reference TRBV28 and TRBJ2-2): DVKVTQSSRYLVKRTGEKVFLECVQDMDHENMFWYRQDPGLGLRLIYFSYDVKMKEKGDIPEGYSVSREKKERFSLILESASTNQTSMYLCASSTGTTLTGELFFGEGSRLTVL.

There are many counts of this clonotype. This chain uses TRBV5-1 with TRBJ1-1; D gene unclear. The CDR3 has 15 amino acids. Per the germline V gene, CDR1 is SGHRS and CDR2 is YFSETQ. The V gene lost 4 bases and the J gene lost 1 base, with 14 bases spanning the gap. The CDR3 DNA is TGCGCCAGCAGCCCTCAGGAGCGGGGGAACACTGAAGCTTTCTTT. It translates to CASSPQERGNTEAFF.

This clonotype was picked up many times. The CDR3 protein is CASSQLVNEQFF. The CDR3 nucleotides are TGTGCCAGCAGTCAACTTGTCAATGAGCAGTTCTTC. This chain uses TRBV12-3 or TRBV12-4 with TRBJ2-1; no clear D gene. The CDR3 is 12 residues long. Trimming removed 5 bases from V and 6 bases from J, with 8 bases in between.

This clonotype occurred many times. V is TRBV2 and J is TRBJ1-4; TRBD1 is a possible D gene (6 bases). Trimming shortened V by 7 bases and J by 10 bases, and 13 bases separated the two germline ends. Germline assignment: CDR1 SNHLY and CDR2 FYNNEI. The CDR3 loop spans 12 amino acids. In nucleotides, the CDR3 is TGTGCCAGCATCACAGGGACGGGAAAACTGTTTTTT. This encodes CASITGTGKLFF.

The CDR3 nucleotides are TGCGCCAGCAGCCACCGAAGACAGGCCTACGAGCAGTACTTC. Protein: CASSHRRQAYEQYF. The V call is TRBV4-3, the J call TRBJ2-7, with D tentatively TRBD1 (6 bases). CDR1 is LGHNA, CDR2 YSLEER, per germline. The CDR3 totals 14 residues. Trimming pared 3 bases from V and 2 bases from J, leaving 11 bases between.

The genes are TRBV10-2 and TRBJ2-7; D is perhaps TRBD1 (6 bases). The V and J ends lost 8 bases and 3 bases respectively, with 20 bases between them. CDR3 length: 15 residues. CDR1 and CDR2 (germline): WSHSY, SAAADI. The CDR3 spells CASAGTRADSYEQYF. CDR3 DNA sequence: TGCGCCAGCGCGGGCACCCGGGCGGACAGCTACGAGCAGTACTTC.

This clonotype has at least ten counts. This rearrangement joins TRBV20-1 to TRBJ2-1; the D gene is possibly TRBD1 (6 bases). This CDR3 spans 13 amino acids. Trimming took off 3 bases at V and 3 bases at J, with 9 bases between the two ends. Germline V gene data show CDR1 as DFQATT and CDR2 as SNEGSKA (reference sequence). The CDR3 nucleotides read TGCAGTGCTAGCCCGGACAGCTACAATGAGCAGTTCTTC. Translating it yields CSASPDSYNEQFF.

This clonotype was found many times. This chain links TRBV20-1 with TRBJ1-4; 7 bases line up with TRBD1. CDR3 size: 17 residues. CDR1 is DFQATT, CDR2 SNEGSKA, per germline (reference sequence). J gave up 7 bases and V 0 bases, and 14 bases lay outside the gene matches. Written as DNA, the CDR3 is TGCAGTGCTAGAGATCTCCATGGACAGGCTTTAGGTGAAAAACTGTTTTTT. Amino acids: CSARDLHGQALGEKLFF.